This T cell receptor beta chain was observed in a study of technical replicates of blood from a handful of donors. Sequenced by immunoSEQ multiplex PCR; TCRdb stores in-frame clones only, minus some. Seen here are 70,000 to 75,000 clones, 95% observed once, and the top ten hold 0.25%. The CDR3 loop spans 15 amino acids. Trimming took 7 bases from V and 4 from J, leaving 19 bases between them. Germline assignment: CDR1 MNHEY and CDR2 SMNVEV (reference sequence). The specimen was T cells isolated from PBMCs. V gene TRBV27 combines with J gene TRBJ1-1; D not certain. The sequence was collected from a human donor in good health. The CDR3: CASNDRVPLGTEAFF. The CDR3 DNA reads TGTGCCAGCAACGACCGGGTCCCCCTCGGCACTGAAGCTTTCTTT.